A single sample gave rise to the 20 T cell receptor beta chains below, sequenced in a study of OX40 agonist ivuxolimab in advanced cancers. Here immunoSEQ multiplex PCR was the method, and the copy in TCRdb shows in-frame clones only, minus some. The repertoire holds approximately 82,000 clones, with roughly 80% as singletons. The sample consisted of CD4+ or CD8+ T cells sorted from blood, taken in a trial of the OX40 agonist ivuxolimab. These receptors were collected from an adult with an advanced solid tumor such as melanoma, head and neck, liver or kidney cancer.

The chain joins TRBV10-3 to TRBJ1-2, with TRBD1 identical over 7 bases. CDR3 length equals 14 residues. CDR1 and CDR2 from the germline V gene are ENHRY and SYGVKD. The V and J ends lost 2 bases and 8 bases, in that order; junction bases with no gene match: 8. CDR3 DNA: TGTGCCATCAGTGAGGGGCAGGGGGTTCGGGGCTACACCTTC. It yields the protein CAISEGQGVRGYTF.

The rearrangement uses TRBV20-1 and TRBJ1-6; D might be TRBD1 (6 bases). The length of the CDR3 is 11 residues. V gave up 6 bases and J gave up 7 bases, with 7 bases separating them. Germline lookup yields CDR1 DFQATT and CDR2 SNEGSKA (reference sequence). This chain's CDR3 is CSAGGNSPLHF. The CDR3 DNA sequence: TGCAGTGCAGGGGGAAATTCACCCCTCCACTTT.

This chain joins TRBV7-2 and TRBJ2-2, with unresolved D. Germline-derived CDR1 and CDR2 are SGHTA and FQGNSA. The CDR3 has 13 residues. V lost 5 bases, J lost 4 bases, and 8 bases lay in between. The CDR3 bases are TGTGCCAGCAGCCCTAGTGTCACCGGGGAGCTGTTTTTT. Its translation is CASSPSVTGELFF.

This clone came up once. The chain combines TRBV7-2 with TRBJ2-1; D perhaps matches TRBD2 (5 bases). Germline assignment: CDR1 SGHTA and CDR2 FQGNSA. CDR3 length equals 13 residues. Trimming took off 0 bases at V and 6 bases at J, with 6 bases between the two ends. CDR3: CASSLARGNEQFF. The CDR3 DNA sequence: TGTGCCAGCAGCTTAGCACGGGGCAATGAGCAGTTCTTC.

The chain joins TRBV6-1 to TRBJ2-7; 7 bases align to TRBD1. V shed 10 bases, J shed 2 bases, and the junction held 11 bases outside the gene matches. The CDR3 has 14 amino acids. Germline assignment: CDR1 MNHNS and CDR2 SASEGT. Here the CDR3 reads CATAFGQVAYEQYF. CDR3 bases: TGTGCCACCGCTTTCGGACAGGTTGCCTACGAGCAGTACTTC.

The chain links TRBV6-1 to TRBJ1-2; tentatively, D is TRBD1 (5 bases). The CDR3 contains 14 residues. V lost 6 bases to trimming and J lost 6 bases, with 17 bases between them. CDR1 and CDR2 from the germline V gene are MNHNS and SASEGT. The CDR3 sequence is CASRTTTVGHGYTF. DNA for the CDR3: TGTGCCAGCAGGACGACGACAGTCGGGCATGGCTACACCTTC.

The J gene is TRBJ2-1, the V gene TRBV5-6, with 9 bases aligning to TRBD1. Germline assignment: CDR1 SGHDT and CDR2 YYEEEE. This CDR3 is built from 12 residues. V lost 3 bases and J lost 10; bases outside the gene matches: 2. The CDR3 loop is CASSWTGAEQFF. The CDR3 nucleotides are TGTGCCAGCAGCTGGACAGGGGCCGAGCAGTTCTTC.

V is TRBV19 and J is TRBJ1-2, with 8 bases lining up with TRBD1. Germline values: CDR1 LNHDA, CDR2 SQIVND (reference sequence). The CDR3 sequence is 15 residues long. Trimming removed 9 bases from V and 4 bases from J; junction bases left unmatched: 13. For the CDR3, the DNA is TGTGCCAGCAGGGCAGGACAGGGTGGAACCTATGGCTACACCTTC. Translation: CASRAGQGGTYGYTF.

This sequence joins TRBV7-6 and TRBJ2-7; the D is unclear. The CDR3 runs to 13 residues. Germline lookup yields CDR1 SGHVS and CDR2 FNYEAQ. Trimming removed 5 bases at V and 4 bases at J, with 12 bases between. CDR3 coding DNA: TGTGCCAGCAGCCCCAGGCTGGGGTACGAGCAGTACTTC. Translating gives CASSPRLGYEQYF.

The chain is built from TRBV11-2 and TRBJ1-2, with D tentatively TRBD1 (6 bases). This CDR3 is built from 13 residues. V shed 4 bases and J shed 2 bases, with 8 bases lying between them. Germline CDR1 SGHAT, CDR2 FQNNGV. CDR3 sequence (DNA): TGTGCCAGCAGCTCCGGGACAAACTATGGCTACACCTTC. Protein product: CASSSGTNYGYTF.

A single count supports this clone. The rearrangement joins TRBV5-5 to TRBJ1-2; 9 bases fit TRBD1. Germline V CDR1 and CDR2: SGHKS, YYEKEE (reference sequence). V dropped 4 bases and J dropped 8; count of bases not matched to a gene: 12. This CDR3 contains 15 residues. CDR3 bases: TGTGCCAGCAGCCTGCGGACAGGGGCGTGGTGGGGCTACACCTTC. This gives the protein CASSLRTGAWWGYTF.

The chain has TRBV9 and TRBJ2-7, with no clear D. Trimming removed 3 bases from V and 0 bases from J, with 16 bases in between. Germline lookup yields CDR1 SGDLS and CDR2 YYNGEE. There are 16 residues in the CDR3. The chain's CDR3 is CASSEGPTRYSYEQYF. DNA for the CDR3: TGTGCCAGCAGCGAGGGCCCCACACGCTACTCCTACGAGCAGTACTTC. The entire variable domain, with the rest obtained from reference TRBV9 and TRBJ2-7, is as follows: DSGVTQTPKHLITATGQRVTLRCSPRSGDLSVYWYQQSLDQGLQFLIQYYNGEERAKGNILERFSAQQFPDLHSELNLSSLELGDSALYFCASSEGPTRYSYEQYFGPGTRLTVT.

The V and J genes are TRBV7-8 and TRBJ1-2, with 8 bases matching TRBD1. The CDR3 consists of 13 residues. Per the germline V gene, CDR1 is SGHVS and CDR2 is FQNEAQ. The V gene end was trimmed by 4 bases and the J gene end by 6 bases; junction bases not matched to a gene: 4. The CDR3: CASSSDRANGYTF. Here the CDR3 DNA reads TGTGCCAGCAGCTCGGACAGGGCAAATGGCTACACCTTC.

The CDR3 sequence is CASSLDGSLREKLFF. In DNA form, the CDR3 reads TGTGCCAGCAGCTTAGACGGCTCTCTGCGCGAAAAACTGTTTTTT. The gene calls are TRBV11-2 and TRBJ1-4; unclear D gene. V was pared by 0 bases and J by 8 bases, with 13 bases between. The CDR3 consists of 15 residues. CDR1 and CDR2 (germline): SGHAT, FQNNGV.

V is TRBV19 and J is TRBJ2-7, with no clear D. This CDR3 spans 13 amino acids. The germline V gene has CDR1 LNHDA and CDR2 SQIVND (reference sequence). V lost 4 bases to trimming and J lost 3 bases, with 10 bases between them. The CDR3 DNA sequence: TGTGCCAGTAGTAAACAGAATAGCTACGAGCAGTACTTC. It is translated as CASSKQNSYEQYF.

About this clone itself: This sample also contains other DNA sequences that code for the same CDR3. The CDR3 loop reads CASSPNDRSGNTIYF. The CDR3 DNA reads TGCGCCAGCAGCCCTAACGACAGGTCTGGAAACACCATATATTTT. This sequence joins TRBV4-1 and TRBJ1-3, with a weak D call TRBD1 (6 bases). Germline-derived CDR1 and CDR2 are MGHRA and YSYEKL. The CDR3 totals 15 residues. V shed 4 bases and J shed 1 base, with 11 bases lying between them.

This clone has just a few counts. The rearrangement joins TRBV23-1 to TRBJ2-5, with TRBD2 identical over 8 bases. TRBV23-1 is placed among ORFs of uncertain function. The V gene end was trimmed by 8 bases and the J gene end by 5 bases; junction bases not matched to a gene: 13. The CDR3 covers 15 residues. CDR3 region: CASPLPGGLDETQYF. The DNA for the CDR3 is TGCGCCAGCCCCCTGCCGGGGGGGCTGGACGAGACCCAGTACTTC.

The rearrangement links TRBV28 to TRBJ1-6; 9 bases align to TRBD1. This CDR3 has 15 amino acids. J was trimmed by 10 bases and V by 7 bases; bases with no gene match: 11. Germline values: CDR1 MDHEN, CDR2 SYDVKM. The CDR3 bases are TGTGCCAGCACCCAGGGAGGGACAGGGCGCTCACCCCTCCACTTT. This gives the protein CASTQGGTGRSPLHF.

V and J are TRBV7-2 and TRBJ2-3, with TRBD2 matching 10 bases. After removal of 5 bases from V and 1 base from J, the junction contained 15 bases not matched to a gene. From germline, CDR1 is SGHTA and CDR2 FQGNSA. The CDR3 has 19 residues. The chain's CDR3 is CASSARGLAGAGGTDTQYF. DNA for the CDR3: TGTGCCAGCAGCGCCAGAGGCCTAGCGGGGGCCGGGGGCACAGATACGCAGTATTTT.

The rearrangement links TRBV5-1 to TRBJ1-1; D unresolved. V lost 5 bases and J lost 7, with 15 bases in between. This CDR3 has 13 amino acids. Germline V gene data show CDR1 as SGHRS and CDR2 as YFSETQ. CDR3: CASSIGHEIEAFF. The CDR3 bases are TGCGCCAGCAGTATTGGCCATGAAATTGAAGCTTTCTTT.